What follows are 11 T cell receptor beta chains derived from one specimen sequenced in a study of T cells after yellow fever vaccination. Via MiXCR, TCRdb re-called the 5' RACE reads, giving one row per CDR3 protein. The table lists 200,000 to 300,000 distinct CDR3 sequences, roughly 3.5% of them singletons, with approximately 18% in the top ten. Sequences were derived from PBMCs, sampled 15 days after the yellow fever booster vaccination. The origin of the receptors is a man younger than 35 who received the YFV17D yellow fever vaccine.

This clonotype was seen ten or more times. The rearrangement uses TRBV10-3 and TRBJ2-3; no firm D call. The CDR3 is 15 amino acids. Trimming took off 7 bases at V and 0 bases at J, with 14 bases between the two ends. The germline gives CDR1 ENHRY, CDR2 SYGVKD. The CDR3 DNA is TGTGCCATCACCACAACGAGGCGGAGCACAGATACGCAGTATTTT. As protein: CAITTTRRSTDTQYF.

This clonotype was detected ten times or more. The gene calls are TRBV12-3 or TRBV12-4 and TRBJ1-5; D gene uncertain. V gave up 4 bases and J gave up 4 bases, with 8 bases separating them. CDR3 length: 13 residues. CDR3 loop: CASSSEINQPQHF. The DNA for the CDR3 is TGTGCCAGCAGTTCGGAGATAAATCAGCCCCAGCATTTT.

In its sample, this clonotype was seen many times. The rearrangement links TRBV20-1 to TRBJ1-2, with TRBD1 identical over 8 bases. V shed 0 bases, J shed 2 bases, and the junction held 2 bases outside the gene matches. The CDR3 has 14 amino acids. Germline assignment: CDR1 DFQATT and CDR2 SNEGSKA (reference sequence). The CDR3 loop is CSARDPGGNYGYTF. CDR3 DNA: TGCAGTGCTAGAGATCCAGGGGGCAACTATGGCTACACCTTC.

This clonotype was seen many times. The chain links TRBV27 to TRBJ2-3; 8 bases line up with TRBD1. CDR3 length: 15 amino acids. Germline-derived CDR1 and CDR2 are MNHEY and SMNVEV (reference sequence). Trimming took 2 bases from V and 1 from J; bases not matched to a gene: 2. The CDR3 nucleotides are TGTGCCAGCAGTTTACCGACAGGGGGCACAGATACGCAGTATTTT. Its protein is CASSLPTGGTDTQYF.

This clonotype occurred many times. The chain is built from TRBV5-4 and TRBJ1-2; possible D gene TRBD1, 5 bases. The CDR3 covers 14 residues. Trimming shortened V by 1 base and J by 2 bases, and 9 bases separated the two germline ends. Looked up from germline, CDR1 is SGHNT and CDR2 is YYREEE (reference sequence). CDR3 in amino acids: CASSLSGMNYGYTF. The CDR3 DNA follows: TGTGCCAGCAGCTTGTCAGGGATGAACTATGGCTACACCTTC.

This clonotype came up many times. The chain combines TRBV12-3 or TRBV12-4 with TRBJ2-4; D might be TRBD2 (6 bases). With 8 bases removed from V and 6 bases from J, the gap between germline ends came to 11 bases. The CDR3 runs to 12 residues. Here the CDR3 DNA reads TGTGCCAGCCGGGACTCAATAAACATTCAGTACTTC. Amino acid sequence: CASRDSINIQYF.

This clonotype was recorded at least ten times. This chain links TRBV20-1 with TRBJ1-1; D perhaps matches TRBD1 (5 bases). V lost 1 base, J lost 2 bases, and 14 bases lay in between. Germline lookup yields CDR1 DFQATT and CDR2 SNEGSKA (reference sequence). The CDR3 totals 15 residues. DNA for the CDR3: TGCAGTGCTAGAGGAGACCGACAGACTAACACTGAAGCTTTCTTT. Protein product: CSARGDRQTNTEAFF.

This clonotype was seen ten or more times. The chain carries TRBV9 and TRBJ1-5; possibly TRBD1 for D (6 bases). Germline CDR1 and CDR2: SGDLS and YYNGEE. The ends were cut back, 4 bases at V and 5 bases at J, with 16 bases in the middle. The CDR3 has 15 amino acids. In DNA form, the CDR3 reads TGTGCCAGCAGCAGAGAGGGGGGAACTCATCAGCCCCAGCATTTT. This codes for CASSREGGTHQPQHF.

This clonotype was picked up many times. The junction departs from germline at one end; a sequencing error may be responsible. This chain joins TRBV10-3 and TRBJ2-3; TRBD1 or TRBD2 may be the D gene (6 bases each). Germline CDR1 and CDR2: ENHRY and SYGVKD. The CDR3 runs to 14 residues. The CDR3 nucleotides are TGTGCCACCAGTCAAGGGGGGCCCACAGATACGCAGTATTTT. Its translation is CATSQGGPTDTQYF.

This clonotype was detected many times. The CDR3 nucleotides read TGTGCCAGCAGCTTCAGAGGCCACCAAGAGACCCAGTACTTC. This sequence encodes CASSFRGHQETQYF. The chain has TRBV7-2 and TRBJ2-5; D not resolved. This CDR3 is 14 amino acids long. Germline values: CDR1 SGHTA, CDR2 FQGNSA. V lost 3 bases and J 0 bases, leaving 8 bases between the germline ends.

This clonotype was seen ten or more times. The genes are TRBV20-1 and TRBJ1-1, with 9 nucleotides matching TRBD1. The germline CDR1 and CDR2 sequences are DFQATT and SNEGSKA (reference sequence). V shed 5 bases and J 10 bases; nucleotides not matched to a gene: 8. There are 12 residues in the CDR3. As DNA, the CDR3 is TGCAGTGCTGCTCCGGGACAGGGACCAGCTTTCTTT. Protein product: CSAAPGQGPAFF.